The 28 T cell receptor beta chains below were found in one sample sequenced in a study of regulatory T cells in long-lasting Graves disease. With iRepertoire HTBI primers and Arm-PCR of CDR3 regions, TCR beta libraries were built. TCRdb reanalysed the multiplex PCR reads using MiXCR and keeps one entry per CDR3 protein. The sample has roughly 610,000 distinct CDR3 sequences, 15% to 20% seen once. Time point noted: newly diagnosed GD, antithyroid drugs for less than 3 months. Making the TCR library involved RNA that had been extracted from PBMCs. This sample was also put to use in a study of T cells in Graves' hyperthyroidism and ophthalmopathy.

The sample consisted of peripheral blood mononuclear cells (PBMCs), taken at new diagnosis, from a patient treated with antithyroid drugs. The receptor set was obtained from a man aged 18 to 29 with Graves disease.

This clonotype was recorded many times. The CDR3 region has the DNA TGTGCCTGGTCCGGGCCCTACAATGAGCAGTTCTTC. As protein: CAWSGPYNEQFF. The chain uses TRBV30 and TRBJ2-1; D not certain. Germline values: CDR1 GTSNPN, CDR2 SVGIG (reference sequence). The CDR3 loop spans 12 amino acids. With 5 bases removed from V and 2 bases from J, the gap between germline ends came to 7 bases. Filled out from reference TRBV30 and TRBJ2-1, the complete variable domain reads SQTIHQWPATLVQPVGSPLSLECTVEGTSNPNLYWYRQAAGRGLQLLFYSVGIGQISSEVPQNLSASRPQDRQFILSSKKLLLSDSGFYLCAWSGPYNEQFFGPGTRLTVL.

The rearrangement joins TRBV20-1 to TRBJ2-7; 10 bases are a match to TRBD2. V was clipped by 5 bases and J by 7 bases; unmatched bases: 14. The CDR3 totals 15 residues. In germline, CDR1 is DFQATT, CDR2 SNEGSKA (reference sequence). The CDR3 protein is CSAPWGGSGRQEQYF. CDR3 nucleotides: TGCAGTGCTCCGTGGGGGGGTAGCGGGAGGCAGGAGCAGTACTTC.

This clonotype was counted a few times. CDR3 sequence reads: CASSEDRPTGELFF. The CDR3 nucleotides are TGCGCCAGCAGTGAGGACAGACCTACCGGGGAGCTGTTTTTT. The genes are TRBV10-1 and TRBJ2-2; D is perhaps TRBD1 (5 bases). This CDR3 spans 14 amino acids. From germline, CDR1 is WNHNN and CDR2 SYGVQD (reference sequence). V was cut by 2 bases and J by 5 bases, with 9 bases left in between.

V and J are TRBV19 and TRBJ1-2; 8 positions match TRBD1. Germline CDR1 is LNHDA and CDR2 is SQIVND (reference sequence). The CDR3 totals 15 residues. V lost 5 bases to trimming and J lost 4 bases; unmatched junction nucleotides: 9. CDR3 sequence: CASSHRDRTIYGYTF. DNA of the CDR3: TGTGCCAGTAGTCACCGGGACAGGACCATCTATGGCTACACCTTC.

The J gene is TRBJ2-7, the V gene TRBV12-3 or TRBV12-4; 8 nucleotides match TRBD2. The CDR3 consists of 13 residues. Losses at the gene ends were 8 bases for V and 3 bases for J; bases not matched to a gene: 6. The DNA for the CDR3 is TGTGCCAGCGGAATAGCGGGAATCTACGAGCAGTACTTC. Translated: CASGIAGIYEQYF.

This clonotype was found a few times. V is TRBV5-1 and J is TRBJ2-2, with TRBD2 matching over 9 bases. Germline CDR1 SGHRS, CDR2 YFSETQ. J gave up 4 bases and V 4 bases, and 5 bases lay outside the gene matches. The CDR3 spans 15 residues. CDR3 coding DNA: TGCGCCAGCAGCCCACAAGCGGGGGGCACCGGGGAGCTGTTTTTT. Encoded protein: CASSPQAGGTGELFF.

There are a few counts of this clonotype. This rearrangement joins TRBV18 to TRBJ2-7; 7 bases fit TRBD2. There are 14 residues in the CDR3. The ends lost 2 bases at V and 4 bases at J; junction bases unmatched: 5. In germline, CDR1 is KGHSH, CDR2 LQKENI. In nucleotides, the CDR3 is TGTGCCAGCTCACCAGCGGGAGATGGTTACGAGCAGTACTTC. Translating it yields CASSPAGDGYEQYF.

This clonotype was detected ten times or more. The chain uses TRBV12-3 or TRBV12-4 and TRBJ2-7, with D hard to call. The CDR3 is 16 residues long. V lost 1 base, J lost 0 bases, and 13 bases lay in between. The CDR3 loop is CASSLDLQASSYEQYF. CDR3 DNA: TGTGCCAGCAGTTTAGACCTTCAGGCAAGCTCCTACGAGCAGTACTTC.

This clonotype was seen ten or more times. The chain carries TRBV3-1 and TRBJ2-7; 7 nucleotides agree with TRBD2. There are 16 residues in the CDR3. Germline CDR1 is LGHDT and CDR2 is YNNKEL (reference sequence). The V gene end was trimmed by 0 bases and the J gene end by 6 bases; junction bases not matched to a gene: 11. The CDR3 is CASSQDLSGGTGEQYF. The CDR3 bases are TGTGCCAGCAGCCAAGATCTATCGGGAGGTACGGGCGAGCAGTACTTC.

This clonotype showed up many times. The chain joins TRBV19 to TRBJ2-3; TRBD2 aligns across 8 bases. The CDR3 runs to 15 residues. V shed 9 bases, J shed 3 bases, and the junction held 11 bases outside the gene matches. From germline, CDR1 is LNHDA and CDR2 SQIVND (reference sequence). CDR3 DNA sequence: TGTGCCAGCAGGTCGCCGGGACTAGGGACAGATACGCAGTATTTT. As protein: CASRSPGLGTDTQYF.

The chain recombines TRBV15 with TRBJ1-3, with TRBD1 as a possible D gene (6 bases). Germline lookup yields CDR1 LNHNV and CDR2 YYDKDF (reference sequence). CDR3 length equals 16 residues. Trimming shortened V by 4 bases and J by 0 bases, and 13 bases separated the two germline ends. CDR3 amino acids: CATSKDSLSSGNTIYF. The DNA for the CDR3 is TGTGCCACCAGCAAGGACAGCTTAAGCTCTGGAAACACCATATATTTT.

A note on this clonotype: One base away lies a much larger clone, so this may be a sequencing read error. The gene calls are TRBV27 and TRBJ1-4, with 7 bases that match TRBD1. CDR3 length equals 15 residues. Germline CDR1 is MNHEY and CDR2 is SMNVEV (reference sequence). In DNA, the CDR3 is TGTGCCAGCAGTTTAACGACAGGGCCCCTTGAAAAACCGTTTTTT. This sequence encodes CASSLTTGPLEKPFF.

Note on this clonotype: A read error may explain this, as a much larger clone is one base away. This is likely a read error, given that the CDR3 carries no conserved phenylalanine or tryptophan at its end. The V gene is TRBV7-2, the J gene TRBJ2-5, with D perhaps matching TRBD2 (7 bases). V lost 5 bases to trimming and J lost 6 bases, with 19 bases between them. This CDR3 is 15 amino acids long. Germline V gene sequence: CDR1 SGHTA, CDR2 FQGNSA. CDR3 nucleotides: TGTGCCAGCAGCGGGGGAGGGGGGCTCGGGAAGACCCAGTACTCC. This codes for CASSGGGGLGKTQYS.

On this clonotype: An end of the junction does not agree with germline; a read error may underlie this. The V call is TRBV29-1, the J call TRBJ2-5, with TRBD1 matching 7 bases. This CDR3 is 13 amino acids long. The V gene's germline CDR1 is SQVTM and CDR2 ANQGSEA. In DNA, the CDR3 is TGCAGCGTTGACGGACAGGAAAGGGAGACCCGGTACTTC. Translated: CSVDGQERETRYF.

This rearrangement joins TRBV6-2 or TRBV6-3 to TRBJ1-2; D uncertain. V lost 8 bases to trimming and J lost 6 bases, with 22 bases between them. CDR1 MNHEY and CDR2 SVGEGT come from the germline V gene. This CDR3 has 15 residues. As DNA, the CDR3 is TGTGCCAGCGGAATCACCGGCCACCCGAGAAATGGCTACACCTTC. Amino acids: CASGITGHPRNGYTF.

About this clonotype: A much larger clone sits a single nucleotide away, making a read error possible. The chain uses TRBV30 and TRBJ2-7; possibly TRBD1 for D (5 bases). This CDR3 spans 13 amino acids. The germline V and J ends were trimmed by 6 bases and 5 bases, with 17 bases remaining between them. CDR1 GTSNPN and CDR2 SVGIG come from the germline V gene (reference sequence). The CDR3 loop reads CACDKGRLDEQYF. In DNA form, the CDR3 reads TGTGCCTGCGACAAGGGGCGCCTCGACGAGCAGTACTTC.

In this sample, this clonotype turned up a few times. The gene calls are TRBV11-2 and TRBJ1-4, with D perhaps TRBD1 (5 bases). CDR3 size: 16 residues. The ends were cut back, 4 bases at V and 4 bases at J, with 16 bases in the middle. Germline V gene lookup returns CDR1 SGHAT and CDR2 FQNNGV. CDR3 region: CASSSNPGRYNEKLFF. CDR3 in DNA: TGTGCCAGCAGCTCCAACCCGGGACGGTATAATGAAAAACTGTTTTTT. The variable domain in full, with the rest retrieved from reference TRBV11-2 and TRBJ1-4, is EAGVAQSPRYKIIEKRQSVAFWCNPISGHATLYWYQQILGQGPKLLIQFQNNGVVDDSQLPKDRFSAERLKGVDSTLKIQPAKLEDSAVYLCASSSNPGRYNEKLFFGSGTQLSVL.

The chain combines TRBV7-9 with TRBJ2-3; 14 bases are a match to TRBD2. Germline assignment: CDR1 SEHNR and CDR2 FQNEAQ (reference sequence). The J segment lost 5 bases and the V segment lost 6 bases, leaving 13 bases of the junction unmatched. This CDR3 contains 18 residues. The CDR3, as DNA: TGTGCCAGCAGATTACCCCGGACTAGCGGGAGGATAAGAGATACGCAGTATTTT. It is translated as CASRLPRTSGRIRDTQYF.

This clonotype was counted only a few times. The genes are TRBV25-1 and TRBJ2-5; D could derive from TRBD1 or TRBD2 (5 bases each). Trimming removed 4 bases from V and 2 bases from J, with 17 bases in between. Per the germline V gene, CDR1 is MGHDK and CDR2 is SYGVNS. The CDR3 has 16 residues. CDR3 region: CASSGDFRDPQETQYF. As DNA, the CDR3 is TGTGCCAGCAGTGGCGACTTCCGGGACCCACAAGAGACCCAGTACTTC. Combining the CDR3 with reference TRBV25-1 and TRBJ2-5 gives the whole variable domain EADIYQTPRYLVIGTGKKITLECSQTMGHDKMYWYQQDPGMELHLIHYSYGVNSTEKGDLSSESTVSRIRTEHFPLTLESARPSHTSQYLCASSGDFRDPQETQYFGPGTRLLVL.

Details on this clonotype: This may be a read error: a much more frequent sequence differs by one nucleotide. V usage is TRBV20-1 and J usage is TRBJ2-5; 8 bases match TRBD2. The CDR3 consists of 16 residues. Germline V gene sequence: CDR1 DFQATT, CDR2 SNEGSKA (reference sequence). CDR3 sequence: CSAREVAGHSQETQHF. DNA of the CDR3: TGCAGTGCTAGAGAAGTAGCGGGACACTCCCAAGAGACCCAGCACTTC.

This clonotype has at least ten counts. J is TRBJ2-2 and V is TRBV20-1; TRBD1 aligns across 7 bases. With 5 bases clipped from V and 3 bases from J, the junction kept 9 bases outside the gene matches. The CDR3 has 15 residues. Germline values: CDR1 DFQATT, CDR2 SNEGSKA (reference sequence). CDR3 sequence: CSAYTGVGDTGELFF. The CDR3 coding sequence is TGCAGTGCTTATACAGGGGTCGGTGACACCGGGGAGCTGTTTTTT.

This clonotype was detected ten times or more. The chain carries TRBV28 and TRBJ1-1; D is possibly TRBD1 (5 bases). Germline CDR1 reads MDHEN; CDR2 reads SYDVKM. The ends were cut back, 3 bases at V and 3 bases at J, with 17 bases in the middle. This CDR3 contains 16 residues. CDR3 in amino acids: CASSFIMKDMDTEAFF. The CDR3 bases are TGTGCCAGCAGTTTTATAATGAAGGACATGGACACTGAAGCTTTCTTT.

This clonotype was detected only a few times. The chain recombines TRBV20-1 with TRBJ2-5; 9 nucleotides align to TRBD2. CDR1 DFQATT and CDR2 SNEGSKA come from the germline V gene (reference sequence). V lost 6 bases and J lost 3; bases outside the gene matches: 11. There are 15 residues in the CDR3. The CDR3 reads CSATTSGPGEETQYF. The CDR3 bases are TGCAGTGCCACAACTAGCGGGCCTGGGGAAGAGACCCAGTACTTC.

This clonotype was picked up many times. This chain connects TRBV2 to TRBJ1-4; D may be TRBD1 (5 bases). The germline V and J ends were trimmed by 8 bases and 8 bases, with 12 bases remaining between them. The CDR3 extends over 12 amino acids. Germline CDR1 and CDR2: SNHLY and FYNNEI. Written as DNA, the CDR3 is TGTGCCAGCGAAAGTACAGGCGAAAAACTGTTTTTT. Protein sequence: CASESTGEKLFF.

This clonotype was found a few times. The V and J genes are TRBV28 and TRBJ1-1; TRBD1 agrees at 7 bases. V dropped 6 bases and J dropped 2; count of bases not matched to a gene: 12. There are 16 residues in the CDR3. CDR1 is MDHEN and CDR2 is SYDVKM in the germline V gene. The CDR3 DNA sequence: TGTGCCAGCAGCCTTTACTCCGGGACAGTAAACACTGAAGCTTTCTTT. It specifies CASSLYSGTVNTEAFF.

This clonotype has a handful of counts. This chain connects TRBV7-9 to TRBJ2-3; 9 nucleotides match TRBD1. CDR1 is SEHNR, CDR2 FQNEAQ, per germline (reference sequence). This CDR3 is built from 14 residues. J was trimmed by 4 bases and V by 5 bases; bases with no gene match: 4. CDR3 region: CASSRQGEADTQYF. Written as DNA, the CDR3 is TGTGCCAGCAGCCGACAGGGGGAGGCAGATACGCAGTATTTT.

The V gene is TRBV9, the J gene TRBJ1-1, with D possibly matching TRBD1 (5 bases). Germline V lookup: CDR1 SGDLS, CDR2 YYNGEE. The CDR3 has 16 amino acids. V gave up 0 bases and J gave up 4 bases, with 16 bases separating them. The CDR3 nucleotides are TGTGCCAGCAGCGTAGGGTTCGGGGGAGGTAGCACTGAAGCTTTCTTT. Translation gives CASSVGFGGGSTEAFF.

This clonotype was seen a few times. The chain combines TRBV29-1 with TRBJ1-2; D ambiguous. CDR3 length equals 13 residues. Germline CDR1 is SQVTM and CDR2 is ANQGSEA. The germline V and J ends were trimmed by 2 bases and 3 bases, with 10 bases remaining between them. The CDR3 bases are TGCAGCGTTGAACGGTCGGCCGACTATGGCTACACCTTC. Its protein product is CSVERSADYGYTF. The full variable domain, in which reference TRBV29-1 and TRBJ1-2 provide the parts outside the CDR3, is SAVISQKPSRDICQRGTSLTIQCQVDSQVTMMFWYRQQPGQSLTLIATANQGSEATYESGFVIDKFPISRPNLTFSTLTVSNMSPEDSSIYLCSVERSADYGYTFGSGTRLTVV.